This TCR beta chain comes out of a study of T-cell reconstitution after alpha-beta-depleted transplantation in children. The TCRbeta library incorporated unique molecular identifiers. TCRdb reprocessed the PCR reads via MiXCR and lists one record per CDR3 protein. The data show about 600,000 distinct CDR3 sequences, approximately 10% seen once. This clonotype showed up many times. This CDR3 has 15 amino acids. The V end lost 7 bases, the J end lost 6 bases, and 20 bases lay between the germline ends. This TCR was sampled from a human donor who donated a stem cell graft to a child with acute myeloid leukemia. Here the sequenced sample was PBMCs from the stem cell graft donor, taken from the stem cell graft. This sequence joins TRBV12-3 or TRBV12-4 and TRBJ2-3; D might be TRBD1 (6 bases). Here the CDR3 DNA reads TGTGCCAGCACCCTGGACAGTCGTTCTAGGGATACGCAGTATTTT. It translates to CASTLDSRSRDTQYF.